A selection of T cell receptor beta chains follows, all from one sample in a study of spatial heterogeneity in lung cancer. TCRdb re-analysed the 5' RACE reads in MiXCR, keeping a single row per CDR3 protein. The repertoire holds about 60,000 distinct CDR3 sequences, with 8% to 9% as singletons. Sequencing was performed on PBMCs, taken at surgery. The source of these receptors is a female donor with early-stage non-small cell lung cancer. Both conserved end residues are part of each CDR3.

CASSFLSEQYF	TRBV28	TRBJ2-7
CASSLRGTAYNEQFF	TRBV7-9	TRBJ2-1
CASSLGPGKWGTEAFF	TRBV7-8	TRBJ1-1
CASSYGDVLNQPQHF	TRBV6-2/TRBV6-3	TRBJ1-5
CASSEGQLLPNYGYTF	TRBV5-1	TRBJ1-2
CSVHSDLNTGELFF	TRBV29-1	TRBJ2-2
CASSPEGFEQYF	TRBV3-1	TRBJ2-7
CASSRTKDSYGYTF	TRBV16	TRBJ1-2
CASKTLGGNTGELFF	TRBV2	TRBJ2-2
CASSLNRDNTGELFF	TRBV11-1	TRBJ2-2
CSAREGFNNQPQHF	TRBV20-1	TRBJ1-5
CASSPDRAYEQYF	TRBV5-6	TRBJ2-7
CSARHPQGSAAGSGNTIYF	TRBV20-1	TRBJ1-3
CASSLGTVGNEQFF	TRBV5-1	TRBJ2-1
CASSRDLQETQYF	TRBV2	TRBJ2-5
CASSFQGAVSGNTIYF	TRBV7-9	TRBJ1-3
CASTNSGANYGYTF	TRBV5-1	TRBJ1-2
CAISESWDRGNQPQHF	TRBV10-3	TRBJ1-5
CASSQGTNTDTQYF	TRBV14	TRBJ2-3
CASSLGWTGTTGELFF	TRBV5-1	TRBJ2-2
CASSQGPGAHEQYF	TRBV4-1	TRBJ2-7
CASNGGYNEQFF	TRBV2	TRBJ2-1
CATSDSGTNQPQHF	TRBV24-1	TRBJ1-5
CASTRGVMNTEAFF	TRBV12-3/TRBV12-4	TRBJ1-1
CASSVSAGEGYEQYF	TRBV9	TRBJ2-7
CASSLDSLAGDYEQYF	TRBV7-2	TRBJ2-7
CASSPSPGGANGYTF	TRBV18	TRBJ1-2
CASSQDLLDRTNSPLHF	TRBV4-1	TRBJ1-6
CASSLGDNFNEQFF	TRBV5-4	TRBJ2-1
CASSLDRAALTGELFF	TRBV7-8	TRBJ2-2
CASSVSGTNTGELFF	TRBV6-1	TRBJ2-2
CASSPRLAGGPKYEQFF	TRBV11-2	TRBJ2-1
CASSSQGAAKEQFF	TRBV7-2	TRBJ2-1
CASRPPGTGARDTQYF	TRBV6-5	TRBJ2-3
CASSLVSSNTDTQYF	TRBV7-9	TRBJ2-3
CASSDRDRAYEQYF	TRBV6-1	TRBJ2-7
CASSLGPYGDTQYF	TRBV7-2	TRBJ2-3
CAISESRIESQYF	TRBV10-3	TRBJ2-5
CASSQLAGGADTQYF	TRBV4-2	TRBJ2-3
CASSPLGGEVEKLFF	TRBV9	TRBJ1-4
CASTEGQVTF	TRBV2	TRBJ1-6
CASRPGLAGYNEQFF	TRBV12-3/TRBV12-4	TRBJ2-1
CASSVRGGTGELFF	TRBV3-1	TRBJ2-2
CAISPGTVPSEQYF	TRBV10-3	TRBJ2-7
CASSLMKGDYNEQFF	TRBV28	TRBJ2-1
CASSHLAGGPDTQYF	TRBV4-1	TRBJ2-3
CASSQVDHYGYTF	TRBV3-1	TRBJ1-2
CSARVQGEAGGVYNEQFF	TRBV20-1	TRBJ2-1
CASSKAGAADTQYF	TRBV7-2	TRBJ2-3
CASSPDRGYNSPLHF	TRBV5-1	TRBJ1-6
CASSLNLGMGEKLFF	TRBV28	TRBJ1-4
CASTTRTKGDKNIQYF	TRBV6-5	TRBJ2-4
CASSQPGLHHNEQFF	TRBV3-1	TRBJ2-1
CASSQDRGKTRQFF	TRBV3-1	TRBJ2-1
CSGGQGEFAEQFF	TRBV29-1	TRBJ2-1
CASSRTDNEQFF	TRBV18	TRBJ2-1
CASSGKVSSNQPQHF	TRBV6-1	TRBJ1-5
CSATSGATNEKLFF	TRBV20-1	TRBJ1-4
CSARGGAEYNEQFF	TRBV20-1	TRBJ2-1
CSARPPGEGYNEQFF	TRBV20-1	TRBJ2-1